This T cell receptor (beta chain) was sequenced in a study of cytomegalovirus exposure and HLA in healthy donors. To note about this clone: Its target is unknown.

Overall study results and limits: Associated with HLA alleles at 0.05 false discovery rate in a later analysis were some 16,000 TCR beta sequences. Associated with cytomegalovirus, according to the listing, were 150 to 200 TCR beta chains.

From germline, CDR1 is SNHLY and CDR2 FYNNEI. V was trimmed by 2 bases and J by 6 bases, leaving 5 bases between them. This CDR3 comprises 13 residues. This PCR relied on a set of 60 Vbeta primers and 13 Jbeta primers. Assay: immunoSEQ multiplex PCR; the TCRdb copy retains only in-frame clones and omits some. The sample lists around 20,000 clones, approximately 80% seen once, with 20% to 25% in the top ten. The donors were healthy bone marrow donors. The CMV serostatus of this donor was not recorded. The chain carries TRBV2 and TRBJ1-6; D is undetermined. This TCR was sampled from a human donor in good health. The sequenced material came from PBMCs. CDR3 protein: CASSERVNSPLHF. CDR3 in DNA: TGTGCCAGCAGTGAACGGGTTAATTCACCCCTCCACTTT.